This TCR beta chain originates from a study of T cell repertoires in cytomegalovirus infection. Across the study: Recently identified HLA-C-restricted CMV epitopes and well-studied HLA-B-restricted CMV epitopes were used by the study.

About this clonotype itself: What it recognizes is unknown.

TCRdb processed the reads anew with MiXCR; each CDR3 protein has one entry. The sample includes fewer than 850,000 distinct CDR3 sequences, almost 30% of them seen just once. This CDR3 region has 15 residues. V lost 1 base and J lost 0, with 9 bases in between. Germline V gives CDR1 LNHDA, CDR2 SQIVND (reference sequence). The source was cultured CD8+ T cells from PBMCs, collected from culture after CMV antigen stimulation. This sequence was found in a human donor in good health (CMV status not recorded). Some clones in this sample may be carry-over from other donors' samples. V usage is TRBV19 and J usage is TRBJ1-1, with D uncertain. The CDR3 reads CASSIVRRLNTEAFF. The CDR3 DNA reads as TGTGCCAGTAGTATAGTTCGGAGGCTGAACACTGAAGCTTTCTTT.